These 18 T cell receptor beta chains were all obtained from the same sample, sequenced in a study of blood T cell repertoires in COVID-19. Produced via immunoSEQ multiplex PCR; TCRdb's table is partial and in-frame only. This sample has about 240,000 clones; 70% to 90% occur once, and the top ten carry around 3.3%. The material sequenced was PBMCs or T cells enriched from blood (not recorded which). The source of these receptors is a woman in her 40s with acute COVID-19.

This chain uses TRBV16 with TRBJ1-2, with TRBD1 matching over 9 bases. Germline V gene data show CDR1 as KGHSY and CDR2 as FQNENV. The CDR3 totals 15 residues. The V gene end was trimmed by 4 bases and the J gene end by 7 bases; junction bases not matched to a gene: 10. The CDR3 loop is CASSLSAGTGTGYTF. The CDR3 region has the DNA TGTGCCAGCAGCCTTTCGGCCGGGACAGGGACTGGCTACACCTTC.

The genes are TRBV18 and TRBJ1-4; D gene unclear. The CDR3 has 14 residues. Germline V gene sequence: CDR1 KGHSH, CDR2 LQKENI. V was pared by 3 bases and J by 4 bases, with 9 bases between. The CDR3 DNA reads TGTGCCAGCTCACCGGGCCAGAATAATGAAAAACTGTTTTTT. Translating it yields CASSPGQNNEKLFF.

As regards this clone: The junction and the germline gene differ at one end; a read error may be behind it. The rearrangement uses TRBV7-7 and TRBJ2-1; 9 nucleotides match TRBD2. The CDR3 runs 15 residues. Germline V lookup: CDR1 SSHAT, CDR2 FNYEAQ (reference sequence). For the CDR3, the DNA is TGTGCTAGCAGCTTGAGGCTAGCGGGACGCGATGAGCAGTTCTTC. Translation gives CASSLRLAGRDEQFF.

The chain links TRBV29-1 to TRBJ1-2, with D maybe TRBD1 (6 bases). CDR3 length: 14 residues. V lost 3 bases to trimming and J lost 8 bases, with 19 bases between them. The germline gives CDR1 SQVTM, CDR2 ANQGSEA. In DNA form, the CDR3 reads TGCAGCGTTGACGGGGGGCTTAATTTGTGGGGCTACACCTTC. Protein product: CSVDGGLNLWGYTF.

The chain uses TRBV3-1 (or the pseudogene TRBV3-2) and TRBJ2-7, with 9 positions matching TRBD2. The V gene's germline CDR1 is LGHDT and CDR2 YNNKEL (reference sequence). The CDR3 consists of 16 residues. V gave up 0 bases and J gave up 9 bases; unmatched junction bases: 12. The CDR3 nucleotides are TGTGCCAGCAGCCAAGAAGCTAGCGGGATCGGTAGGGTGCAGTACTTC. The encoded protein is CASSQEASGIGRVQYF.

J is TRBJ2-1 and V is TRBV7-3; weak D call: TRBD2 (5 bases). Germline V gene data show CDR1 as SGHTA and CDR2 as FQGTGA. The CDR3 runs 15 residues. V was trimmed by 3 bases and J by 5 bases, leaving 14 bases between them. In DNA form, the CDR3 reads TGTGCCAGCAGCTTGGAGACTAATGGAGACAATGAGCAGTTCTTC. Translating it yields CASSLETNGDNEQFF.

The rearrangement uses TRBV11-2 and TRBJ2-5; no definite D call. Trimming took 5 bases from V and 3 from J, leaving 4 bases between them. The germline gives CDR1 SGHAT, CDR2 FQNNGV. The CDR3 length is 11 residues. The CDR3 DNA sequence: TGTGCCAGCAGCCCCAAAGAGACCCAGTACTTC. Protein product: CASSPKETQYF.

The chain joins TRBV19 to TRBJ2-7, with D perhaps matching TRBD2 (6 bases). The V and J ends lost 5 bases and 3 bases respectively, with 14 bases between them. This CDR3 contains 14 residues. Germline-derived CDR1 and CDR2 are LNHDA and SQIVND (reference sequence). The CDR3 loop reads CASSSALEGYEQYF. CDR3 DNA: TGTGCCAGTAGTTCGGCTTTGGAGGGCTACGAGCAGTACTTC.

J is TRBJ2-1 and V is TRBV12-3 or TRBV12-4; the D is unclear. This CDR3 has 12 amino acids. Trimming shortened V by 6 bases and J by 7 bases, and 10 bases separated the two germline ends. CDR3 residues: CASSPTRNEQFF. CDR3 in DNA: TGTGCCAGCAGCCCAACCAGGAATGAGCAGTTCTTC.

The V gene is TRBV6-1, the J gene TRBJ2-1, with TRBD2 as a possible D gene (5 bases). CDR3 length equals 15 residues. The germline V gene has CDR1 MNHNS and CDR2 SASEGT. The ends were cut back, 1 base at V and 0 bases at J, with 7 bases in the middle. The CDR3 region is CASSEGLSSYNEQFF. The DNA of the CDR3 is TGTGCCAGCAGTGAAGGACTAAGCTCCTACAATGAGCAGTTCTTC.

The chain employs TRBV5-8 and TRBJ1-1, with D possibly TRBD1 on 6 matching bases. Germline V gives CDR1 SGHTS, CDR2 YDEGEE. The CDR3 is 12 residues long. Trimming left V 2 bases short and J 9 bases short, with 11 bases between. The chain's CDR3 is CASSFGGGQAFF. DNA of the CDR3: TGTGCCAGCAGCTTTGGGGGGGGGCAAGCTTTCTTT.

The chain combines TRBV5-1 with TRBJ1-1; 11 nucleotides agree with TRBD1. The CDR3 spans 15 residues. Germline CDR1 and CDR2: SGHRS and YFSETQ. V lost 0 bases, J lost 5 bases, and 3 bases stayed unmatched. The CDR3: CASSLGTGGWTEAFF. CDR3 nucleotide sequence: TGCGCCAGCAGCTTGGGGACAGGGGGCTGGACTGAAGCTTTCTTT.

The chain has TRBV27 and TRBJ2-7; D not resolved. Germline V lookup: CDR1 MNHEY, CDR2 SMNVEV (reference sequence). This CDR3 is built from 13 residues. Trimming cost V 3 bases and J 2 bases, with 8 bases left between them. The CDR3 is CASSFAQTYEQYF. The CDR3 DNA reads TGTGCCAGCAGTTTCGCACAAACCTACGAGCAGTACTTC.

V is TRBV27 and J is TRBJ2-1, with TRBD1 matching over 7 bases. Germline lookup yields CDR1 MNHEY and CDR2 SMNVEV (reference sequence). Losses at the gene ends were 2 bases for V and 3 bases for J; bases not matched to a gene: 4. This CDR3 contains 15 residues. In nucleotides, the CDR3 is TGTGCCAGCAGTTTACGACAGGGTGGCTACAATGAGCAGTTCTTC. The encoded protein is CASSLRQGGYNEQFF.

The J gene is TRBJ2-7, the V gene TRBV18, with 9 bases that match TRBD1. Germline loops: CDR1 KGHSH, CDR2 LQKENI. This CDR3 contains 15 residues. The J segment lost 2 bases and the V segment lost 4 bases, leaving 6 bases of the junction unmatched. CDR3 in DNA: TGTGCCAGCTCACGTACAGGGGGCGCGGCCTACGAGCAGTACTTC. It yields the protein CASSRTGGAAYEQYF.

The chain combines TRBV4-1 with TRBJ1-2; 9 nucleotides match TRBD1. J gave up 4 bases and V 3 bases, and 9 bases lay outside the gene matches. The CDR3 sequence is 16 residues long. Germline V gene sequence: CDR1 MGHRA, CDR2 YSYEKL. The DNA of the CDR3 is TGCGCCAGCAGCCATGACAGGGGGTCGATAGGCTATGGCTACACCTTC. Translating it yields CASSHDRGSIGYGYTF.

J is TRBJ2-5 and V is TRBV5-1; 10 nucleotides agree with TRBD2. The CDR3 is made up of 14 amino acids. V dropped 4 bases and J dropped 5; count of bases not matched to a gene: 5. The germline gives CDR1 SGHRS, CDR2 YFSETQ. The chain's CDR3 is CASSPPSGSETQYF. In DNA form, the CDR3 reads TGCGCCAGCAGCCCCCCTAGCGGGAGCGAGACCCAGTACTTC.

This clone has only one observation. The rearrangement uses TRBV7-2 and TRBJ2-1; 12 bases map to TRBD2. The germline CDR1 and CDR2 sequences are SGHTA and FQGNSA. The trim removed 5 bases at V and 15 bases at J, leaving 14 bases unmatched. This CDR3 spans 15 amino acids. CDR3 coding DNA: TGTGCCAGCAGCCTACCGGGACTAGCGGGCGGCGAGGGGTTCTTC. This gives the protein CASSLPGLAGGEGFF.